This T cell receptor beta chain emerged from a study of cytomegalovirus exposure and HLA in healthy donors. The trim removed 0 bases at V and 4 bases at J, leaving 14 bases unmatched. This CDR3 comprises 18 residues. Germline V gene data show CDR1 as SQVTM and CDR2 as ANQGSEA. Produced via immunoSEQ multiplex PCR; TCRdb's table is partial and in-frame only. The sample lists approximately 120,000 clones, 75% to 90% occurring once. This sequence was found in a young woman in good health and CMV-seronegative. The chain recombines TRBV29-1 with TRBJ2-3, with 9 bases that match TRBD2. Sequenced material: PBMCs. The CDR3, as DNA: TGCAGCGTTGAAGACCACAGGGCGCGGGAGGGCCAGGCAGATACGCAGTATTTT. It specifies CSVEDHRAREGQADTQYF.